This TCR beta chain stems from a study of cytomegalovirus exposure and HLA in healthy donors listed by TCRdb under 2017. In the study overall: According to an earlier analysis of several hundred of the donors, about 180 million T cells yielded 90 million to 130 million unique TCR beta sequences and approximately 300 Gb of sequence data. An early release covering 550 to 700 HLA-typed donors comprised about 300 gigabases of sequencing data and tens of millions of unique TCR sequences. Among the roughly 400 genotyped donors, approximately 77% belonged to the genetic ancestry cluster associated with self-reported Caucasian donors. The study aimed to test whether signatures of past pathogen exposure could be identified by cataloging public T cell receptors. Using immunosequencing, the study profiled T cell repertoires from approximately 700 subjects and related those repertoires to cytomegalovirus serostatus. Besides the first cohort of 550 to 750 subjects, a separate validation cohort made up of 120 different subjects was used. The study combined high-throughput TCR immunosequencing, statistical association of individual TCRs with disease status, and machine learning to predict cytomegalovirus infection status. In a later analysis, previously published TCR beta repertoires from 550 to 700 donors were re-analyzed and high-resolution HLA genotyping was added so that TCR occurrence patterns could be studied. In the later analysis, no new phenotypic data were used to find candidate immune exposures; instead, reliance was placed on TCR beta sequences and their occurrence across donors. To decide whether each TCR beta V gene segment behaved as functional or pseudogenic, an earlier analysis of some 600 of the donors relied on high-throughput TCR beta sequencing. Donor age, sex, ethnicity and CMV serostatus were compiled together with the repertoire data. Genome-wide SNP genotypes for about 60% of the roughly 700 donors were used in a later genetic analysis, which treated that subset as a discovery cohort. Every discovery cohort repertoire had been produced on one sequencing platform. Class I and class II HLA loci were covered by the typing at four-digit resolution. The number of donors typed differed by locus, with roughly 620-630 for A, B, C, DRB1 and DQB1, roughly 520 for DQA1, approximately 580 for DPA1, and around 450 for DPB1. Because of strong linkage in the cohort, 4 to 6 DR-DQ haplotypes were treated as single units for association and clustering. Among under 450 genotyped donors of the cohort, an average of around 240,000 unique TCR beta nucleotide sequences were sequenced per donor, about a sixth of them non-productive.

The CDR3 runs 11 amino acids, cysteine and phenylalanine included. Only CDR3 DNA remains: 33 bases, in frame from the first base. Trimming costs V 4 bases and J 12 bases, and their ends lie 10 bases apart. The germline V gene gives CDR1 as SGHVS and CDR2 as FNYEAQ. Library creation used the immunoSEQ multiplex PCR assay. For the multiplex PCR, a mixture combining 60 forward primers for TCR Vbeta segments and 13 reverse primers for TCR Jbeta segments was used. The CDR3 region of rearranged TCR beta genes was amplified from genomic DNA by a multiplex PCR assay. The Illumina HiSeq System was used to sequence the amplified TCR beta libraries as 87-base-pair reads. In the original analysis: In a later analysis, some 80 million unique TCR beta chains were counted across the approximately 640 repertoires, and approximately 11 million of these chains were shared by at least two donors. To remove PCR and sequencing errors, raw reads were error-corrected and collapsed into unique sequences using a nearest-neighbor algorithm that merged closely related sequences. CDR3 sequences were aligned to IMGT reference sequences to assign V, D and J gene segments. For a sequence to be retained, a match of at least six nucleotides was required to both a V gene segment and a J gene segment. A rearrangement was called productive if the CDR3 had no stop codons and remained in frame with V and J, and every other rearrangement was called non-productive. CDR3 was defined according to IMGT convention as the region running from the second conserved V-encoded cysteine to the conserved J-encoded phenylalanine. Sequences without an unambiguous match to a single V gene segment were excluded from the earlier analysis of a few hundred of the donors. In an earlier analysis of some 590 of the donors, V segments were called functional above 56.7% productive rearrangements and were called segregating when the between-donor standard deviation exceeded 5%. A statistical classification framework was developed to diagnose cytomegalovirus status using the catalog of TCR beta chain sequences. In a later analysis, V and J genes were assigned by comparing TCR nucleotide sequences against IMGT/GENE-DB human TR gene sequences. A later analysis assigned CDR3 sequences and most-parsimonious VDJ recombination scenarios with the TCRdist pipeline. A later analysis defined each TCR beta chain by its CDR3 amino acid sequence plus V-gene family, and excluded reads lacking a unique V-gene family. In a later analysis, 450 to 600 highly shared, low-generation-probability nucleotide sequences were removed to address suspected cross-contamination and a sequencing artifact. In a later analysis, a clonal expansion index was calculated for each public chain from normalized within-repertoire ranks of inferred template counts. In a later analysis, generation probabilities were computed with a VDJ recombination model fitted to out-of-frame rearrangements, and the resulting probabilities were checked against IGoR. Hypergeometric tests were used in a later analysis to score TCR-TCR, TCR-HLA and TCR-CMV co-occurrence, with a repertoire-size bias correction applied to the TCR pairs. A later analysis estimated false discovery rates by permuting HLA or CMV assignments 20 times. A later analysis grouped co-occurring TCRs with DBSCAN, adding TCRdist sequence similarity when clustering within HLA-allele-positive subsets. For co-occurrence clustering, repertoires with fewer than 30,000 or more than 120,000 public chains were excluded, along with several repertoires with anomalous nucleotide sharing. TCRdb mirrors the immuneACCESS table, restricted to in-frame sequences. Some clones are absent from its copies; in checked studies, under half trace to an unresolved V gene, and the reason for the others is unknown. V, J and clone size reflect that table, while D and trimming were determined from the DNA. Across this sample there are under 200,000 clones, with roughly 80% seen only once. The ten largest clones take up approximately 6.5% of the sample.

General findings and caveats noted by the study authors: While some public TCRs were present in many individuals, most TCR sequences turned up only very rarely across donors. A further reported finding was that TCR beta sequences accurately predicted the HLA-A and HLA-B alleles for most subjects in the first cohort. The study gave a list of 150 to 200 TCR beta chains associated with cytomegalovirus. In a later analysis, about 16,000 TCR beta sequences were associated with specific HLA alleles at a false discovery rate of 0.05. Only TCR beta chains were sequenced in this cohort, and the absence of alpha or paired-chain data limited detectable features. In both the original and validation cohorts, the classifier was reported to diagnose cytomegalovirus status with high specificity and sensitivity. A later analysis found that most CMV-associated TCR beta chains appeared HLA-restricted, with HLA associations seemingly driven largely by CMV exposure. For the cohort, immune exposure information was limited to CMV serostatus. Some IMGT-functional V segments, including TRBV6-2 and TRBV6-3, could not be told apart with the 87-base-pair reads, so those segments were excluded. Broadly in line with IMGT annotations, most TCR beta V segments showed up in productive rearrangements about 90% or about 30% of the time in an earlier analysis of 450 to 600 of the donors. In a later analysis, several top co-occurrence clusters were reported to appear linked to parvovirus B19, influenza, CMV and Epstein-Barr virus. A group of highly shared sequence variants was considered likely to be a technical artifact of the sequencing pipeline. According to a later genetic analysis, donors in an Asian-associated ancestry cluster had fewer N-insertions in productive TCRs than the roughly 670-donor mean. Assigning TCR associations to individual alleles was difficult when HLA alleles, especially DR and DQ, strongly co-occurred. HLA typing was unavailable for some donors at each locus, so association tests used only the typed subset. According to a later analysis, TCR association rates differed among HLA loci, with DRB1 alleles showing the most associated TCRs and HLA-C alleles showing the fewest. In a later analysis, HLA-associated TCR beta chains were found to be more clonally expanded and to have lower generation probabilities than equally common non-associated chains. The authors suggested that the approach could potentially be generalized to other disease states and immunological phenotypes. In vitro tests confirmed that three of the cytomegalovirus-associated TCR beta chains recognize cytomegalovirus antigens. The earlier analysis of some 540 of the donors excluded around 17 rarely observed V segments, including chromosome 9 orphons, because counts were too low. Presence/absence analyses assumed roughly uniform sequencing depth across donors, an assumption that may not hold. Linkage disequilibrium might explain the correlated functional status among segregating V segments, but an unknown experimental factor could not be excluded. A later genetic analysis associated a missense DCLRE1C variant with V-gene and J-gene trimming of TCR beta chains, and an independent cohort replicated the association.

The cohort was made up of around 720 healthy bone marrow donors. At the time of sampling, all cohort members were nominally healthy, though unrecorded immune exposures were likely present. The donor tested CMV seropositive, placing the donor among the 250 to 350 seropositive members of the cohort. Every donor gave a peripheral blood sample, and the peripheral blood mononuclear cells from that sample were used for TCR beta sequencing. Genomic DNA extraction from the blood cell samples was performed with the Qiagen DNeasy Blood Extraction Kit. On this clone: Its antigen is still unknown. There are no base qualities to consult, and no much larger clone falls within one base.

The sample comprised PBMCs. The clonotype was recovered from a male donor in good health and CMV-seropositive. The chain joins TRBV7-6 to TRBJ2-1; no D gene is confidently identified. The bases are TGTGCCAGCAGCTCTTATGCGGTGCAGTTCTTC. This encodes CASSSYAVQFF. The entire variable domain, with the stretches around the CDR3 drawn from the reference TRBV7-6 and TRBJ2-1 proteins, is GAGVSQSPRYKVTKRGQDVALRCDPISGHVSLYWYRQALGQGPEFLTYFNYEAQQDKSGLPNDRFSAERPEGSISTLTIQRTEQRDSAMYRCASSSYAVQFFGPGTRLTVL.